The rows below give T cell receptor beta chains drawn from one sample of a study of T cells after yellow fever vaccination. TCRdb reprocessed the 5' RACE reads with MiXCR, giving one entry per CDR3 protein. The table has about 550,000 distinct CDR3 sequences, around 21% seen once. This specimen consisted of PBMCs, obtained 15 days after the yellow fever booster vaccination. The receptors shown here come from a man aged 25 to 45 who received the YFV17D yellow fever vaccine. Both conserved end residues are part of each CDR3. Each record gives: clone size, J gene, V gene, D gene, CDR3 protein, CDR3 DNA. D genes are given only for firm matches. The size entry is marked missing in some rows and otherwise reads once, few, many or a size class.

abundance: .
j_gene: TRBJ2-7
v_gene: TRBV5-1
d_gene: TRBD1
CDR3aa: CASSLYTGGFSYEQYF
CDR3nt: TGCGCCAGCAGCTTGTATACAGGGGGTTTTTCTTACGAGCAGTACTTC

abundance: few
j_gene: TRBJ1-2
v_gene: TRBV28
d_gene: TRBD1
CDR3aa: CASSSPGQLYGYTF
CDR3nt: TGTGCCAGCAGTTCCCCGGGACAGCTCTATGGCTACACCTTC

abundance: few
j_gene: TRBJ2-1
v_gene: TRBV12-3/TRBV12-4
d_gene: .
CDR3aa: CASSLGLRVAEQFF
CDR3nt: TGTGCCAGCAGTCTGGGGCTCCGGGTGGCGGAGCAGTTCTTC

abundance: few
j_gene: TRBJ2-1
v_gene: TRBV4-3
d_gene: .
CDR3aa: CASSHQLLVDEQFF
CDR3nt: TGCGCCAGCAGCCATCAACTGCTAGTCGACGAGCAGTTCTTC

abundance: few
j_gene: TRBJ1-6
v_gene: TRBV18
d_gene: .
CDR3aa: CASSPPMAGYNSPLHF
CDR3nt: TGTGCCAGCTCACCACCGATGGCGGGATATAATTCACCCCTCCACTTT

abundance: few
j_gene: TRBJ1-1
v_gene: TRBV6-6
d_gene: .
CDR3aa: CASLRRPNTEAFF
CDR3nt: TGTGCCAGCTTAAGACGTCCGAACACTGAAGCTTTCTTT

abundance: few
j_gene: TRBJ2-7
v_gene: TRBV9
d_gene: .
CDR3aa: CASSPEAAVRGGEQYF
CDR3nt: TGTGCCAGCAGCCCAGAAGCGGCGGTGAGGGGTGGAGAGCAGTACTTC

abundance: few
j_gene: TRBJ2-1
v_gene: TRBV20-1
d_gene: .
CDR3aa: CSALPQFPSYNNEQFF
CDR3nt: TGCAGTGCGCTCCCTCAGTTCCCCTCCTACAACAATGAGCAGTTCTTC

abundance: few
j_gene: TRBJ2-7
v_gene: TRBV5-1
d_gene: .
CDR3aa: CASSYTDFSYEQYF
CDR3nt: TGCGCCAGCAGCTATACGGATTTCTCCTACGAGCAGTACTTC

abundance: .
j_gene: TRBJ2-5
v_gene: TRBV5-8
d_gene: .
CDR3aa: CASSPSGRGTQYF
CDR3nt: TGTGCCAGCAGCCCGAGCGGACGGGGAACCCAGTACTTC

abundance: few
j_gene: TRBJ1-5
v_gene: TRBV20-1
d_gene: .
CDR3aa: CSAGVHSNQPQHF
CDR3nt: TGCAGTGCTGGAGTTCATAGCAATCAGCCCCAGCATTTT